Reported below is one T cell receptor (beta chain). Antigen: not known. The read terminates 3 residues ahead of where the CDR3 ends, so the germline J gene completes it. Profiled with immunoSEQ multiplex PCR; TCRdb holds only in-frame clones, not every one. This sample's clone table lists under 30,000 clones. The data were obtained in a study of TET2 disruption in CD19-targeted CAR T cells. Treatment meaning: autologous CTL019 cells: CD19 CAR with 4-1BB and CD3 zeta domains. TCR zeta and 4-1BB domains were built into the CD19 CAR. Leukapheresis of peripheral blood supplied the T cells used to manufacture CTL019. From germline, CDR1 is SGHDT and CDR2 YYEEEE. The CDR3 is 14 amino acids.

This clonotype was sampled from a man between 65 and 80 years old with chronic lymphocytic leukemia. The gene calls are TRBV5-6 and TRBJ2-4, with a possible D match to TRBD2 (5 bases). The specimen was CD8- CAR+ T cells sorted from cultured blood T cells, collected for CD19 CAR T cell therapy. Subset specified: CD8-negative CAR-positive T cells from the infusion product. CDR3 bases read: TGTGCCAGCAGCTTGCGGAGCGCGGGTCGGGCT. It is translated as CASSLRSAGRA. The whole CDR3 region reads CASSLRSAGRAQYF.